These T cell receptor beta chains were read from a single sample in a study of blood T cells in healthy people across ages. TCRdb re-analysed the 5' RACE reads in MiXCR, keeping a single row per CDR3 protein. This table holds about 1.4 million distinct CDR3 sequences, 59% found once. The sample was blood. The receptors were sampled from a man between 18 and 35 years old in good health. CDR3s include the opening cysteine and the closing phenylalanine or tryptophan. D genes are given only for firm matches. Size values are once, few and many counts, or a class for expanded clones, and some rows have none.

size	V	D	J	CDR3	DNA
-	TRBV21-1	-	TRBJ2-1	CASSGTGRSSEQFF	TGTGCCAGCAGTGGGACAGGTCGGTCGAGTGAGCAGTTCTTC
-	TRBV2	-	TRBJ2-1	CASSGHLEQFF	TGTGCCAGCAGTGGACATCTTGAGCAGTTCTTC
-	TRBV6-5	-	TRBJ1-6	CASSYARPSYNSPLHF	TGTGCCAGCAGTTACGCAAGGCCCTCCTATAATTCACCCCTCCACTTT
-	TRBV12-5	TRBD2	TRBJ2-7	CASGVGLERDEQYF	TGTGCTAGTGGTGTGGGACTAGAAAGAGACGAGCAGTACTTC
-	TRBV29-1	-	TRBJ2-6	CSVGDSGPGPGANVLTF	TGCAGCGTTGGGGATTCAGGTCCTGGACCAGGGGCCAACGTCCTGACTTTC
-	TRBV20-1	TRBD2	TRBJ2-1	CSAQTSGRDSEQFF	TGCAGTGCACAGACTAGCGGGAGGGATAGTGAGCAGTTCTTC
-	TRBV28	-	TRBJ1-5	CASSLLGWGYQPQHF	TGTGCCAGCAGTTTATTGGGTTGGGGATATCAGCCCCAGCATTTT
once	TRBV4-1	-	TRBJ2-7	CASSQITQGRSYEQYF	TGCGCCAGCAGCCAAATTACACAGGGACGGTCCTACGAGCAGTACTTC
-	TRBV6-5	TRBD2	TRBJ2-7	CASSPVAGGGNEQYF	TGTGCCAGCAGTCCCGTAGCGGGAGGGGGCAATGAGCAGTACTTC
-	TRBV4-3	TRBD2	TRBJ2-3	CASSHLAGPLGTDTQYF	TGCGCCAGCAGCCATTTAGCGGGGCCCTTAGGCACAGATACGCAGTATTTT
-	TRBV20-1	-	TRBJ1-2	CSAGQDLNGYTF	TGCAGTGCCGGGCAGGATCTCAATGGCTACACCTTC
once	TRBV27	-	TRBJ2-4	CASSFQGHGQYF	TGTGCCAGCAGTTTTCAGGGCCACGGGCAGTACTTC
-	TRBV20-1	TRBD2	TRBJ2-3	CSAKRSGGRLDTQYF	TGCAGTGCCAAACGTAGCGGGGGGAGGTTAGATACGCAGTATTTT
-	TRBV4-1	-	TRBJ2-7	CASSQAETRAYEQYF	TGCGCCAGCAGCCAAGCGGAGACTAGGGCCTACGAGCAGTACTTC
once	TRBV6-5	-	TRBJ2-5	CASSYSNPQETQYF	TGTGCCAGCAGTTATTCAAACCCACAAGAGACCCAGTACTTC
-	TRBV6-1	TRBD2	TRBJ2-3	CASSEPGLGTDTQYF	TGTGCCAGCAGTGAACCCGGACTAGGGACAGATACGCAGTATTTT
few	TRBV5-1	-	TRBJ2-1	CASSFGIAADEQFF	TGCGCCAGCAGCTTCGGGATTGCGGCGGATGAGCAGTTCTTC
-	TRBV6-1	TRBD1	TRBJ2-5	CATHNQGDEQYF	TGTGCCACTCACAACCAGGGGGATGAGCAGTACTTC
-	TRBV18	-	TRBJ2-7	CASHPTGSSYEQYF	TGTGCCAGCCACCCCACCGGGAGCTCCTACGAGCAGTACTTC
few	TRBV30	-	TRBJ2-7	CAWSYDSPDEQYF	TGTGCCTGGAGTTATGACAGTCCCGACGAGCAGTACTTC
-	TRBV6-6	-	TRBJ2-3	CASTRGRGTDTQYF	TGTGCCAGCACTCGGGGTCGGGGCACAGATACGCAGTATTTT
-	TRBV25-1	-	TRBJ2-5	CASSDRRVRETQYF	TGTGCCAGCAGTGATCGCAGGGTGAGGGAGACCCAGTACTTC
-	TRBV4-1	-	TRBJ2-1	CASSQVGRPNEQFF	TGCGCCAGCAGCCAAGTTGGCAGGCCGAATGAGCAGTTCTTC
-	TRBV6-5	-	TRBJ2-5	CASSYGSVETQYF	TGTGCCAGCAGTTACGGGTCGGTAGAGACCCAGTACTTC
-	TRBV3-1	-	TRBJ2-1	CASSQQVERILYNEQFF	TGTGCCAGCAGCCAGCAGGTGGAGCGGATTCTCTACAATGAGCAGTTCTTC
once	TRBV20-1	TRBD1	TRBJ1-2	CSARDYRGHGYTF	TGCAGTGCTAGAGATTACAGGGGCCATGGCTACACCTTC
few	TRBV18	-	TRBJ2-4	CASSPGGPDNIQYF	TGTGCCAGCTCCCCCGGGGGGCCCGATAACATTCAGTACTTC
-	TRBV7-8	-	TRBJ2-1	CASSLASVPPEFF	TGTGCCAGCAGCTTAGCTTCGGTGCCTCCCGAGTTCTTC
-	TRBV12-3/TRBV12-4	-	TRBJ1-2	CASSSSLIGAWEYGYTF	TGTGCCAGCAGTTCCTCCCTGATAGGTGCCTGGGAATATGGCTACACCTTC
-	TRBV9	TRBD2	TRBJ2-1	CASSVLAGSSYNEQFF	TGTGCCAGCAGCGTCCTAGCGGGGAGCTCCTACAATGAGCAGTTCTTC
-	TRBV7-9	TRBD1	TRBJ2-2	CASSVPGQAGPGELFF	TGTGCCAGCAGCGTACCGGGACAGGCCGGTCCCGGGGAGCTGTTTTTT
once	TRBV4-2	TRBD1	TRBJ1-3	CASRPRTGGTGNTIYF	TGTGCCAGCAGGCCTAGGACAGGGGGAACTGGAAACACCATATATTTT
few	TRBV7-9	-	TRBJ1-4	CASSFTGKLFF	TGTGCCAGCAGCTTCACGGGAAAACTGTTTTTT
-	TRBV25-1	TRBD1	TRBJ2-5	CASDPPGGPGETQYF	TGTGCCAGCGACCCTCCAGGGGGCCCCGGAGAGACCCAGTACTTC
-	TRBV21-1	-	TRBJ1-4	CASSGTPVGEKLFF	TGTGCCAGCAGCGGGACCCCAGTCGGCGAAAAACTGTTTTTT
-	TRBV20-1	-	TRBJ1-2	CGTSSGNGYTF	TGCGGGACATCGTCCGGGAATGGCTACACCTTC
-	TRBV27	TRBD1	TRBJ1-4	CASSTGVEKLFF	TGTGCCAGCAGTACAGGGGTTGAAAAACTGTTTTTT
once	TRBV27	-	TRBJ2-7	CASSFSGTVPYEQYF	TGTGCCAGCAGTTTCTCCGGGACTGTTCCCTACGAGCAGTACTTC
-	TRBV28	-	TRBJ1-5	CVSILWGQPQHF	TGTGTCAGCATCCTCTGGGGTCAGCCCCAGCATTTT
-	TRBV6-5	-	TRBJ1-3	CASRPSAGTGNTIYF	TGTGCCAGCAGACCTAGCGCAGGGACTGGAAACACCATATATTTT
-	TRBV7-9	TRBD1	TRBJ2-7	CASSPRDRRSYEQYF	TGTGCCAGCAGCCCAAGGGACAGGAGGTCCTACGAGCAGTACTTC
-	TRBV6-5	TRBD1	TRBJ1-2	CASSYSAGGSYGYTF	TGTGCCAGCAGTTACTCGGCAGGGGGTAGCTATGGCTACACCTTC
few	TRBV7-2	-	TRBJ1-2	CASSLGKGATPYGYTF	TGTGCCAGCAGCTTAGGCAAAGGGGCCACACCTTATGGCTACACCTTC
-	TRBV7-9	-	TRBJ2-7	CASSIKQQFSQASYNEQYF	TGTGCCAGCAGCATAAAGCAACAATTTAGTCAGGCCTCCTACAATGAGCAGTACTTC
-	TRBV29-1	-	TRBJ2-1	CSVEGVFRYNNEQFF	TGCAGCGTTGAAGGGGTTTTTAGGTACAATAATGAGCAGTTCTTC
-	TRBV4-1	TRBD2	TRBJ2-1	CASSRTSGGGDEQFF	TGCGCCAGCAGCCGGACTAGCGGGGGGGGCGATGAGCAGTTCTTC
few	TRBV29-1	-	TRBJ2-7	CSVFPFPFYEQYF	TGCAGCGTATTCCCCTTTCCCTTCTACGAGCAGTACTTC
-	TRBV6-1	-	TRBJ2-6	CASSEWGRGPALGANVLTF	TGTGCCAGCAGTGAATGGGGCAGGGGTCCAGCCCTTGGGGCCAACGTCCTGACTTTC
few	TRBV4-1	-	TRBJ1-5	CASSQVPGSWVGQPQHF	TGCGCCAGCAGCCAAGTCCCGGGGTCGTGGGTTGGCCAGCCCCAGCATTTT
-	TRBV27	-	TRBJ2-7	CASSLQGTSEQYF	TGTGCCAGCAGTTTGCAGGGGACCAGCGAGCAGTACTTC
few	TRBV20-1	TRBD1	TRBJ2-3	CSASFQGASDTQYF	TGCAGTGCTAGTTTCCAGGGGGCATCAGATACGCAGTATTTT
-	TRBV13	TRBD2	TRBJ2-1	CASSSWGGSIGEQFF	TGTGCCAGCAGCTCATGGGGCGGGAGTATCGGTGAGCAGTTCTTC
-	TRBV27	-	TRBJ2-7	CASSPNHEQYF	TGTGCCAGCAGTCCCAACCACGAGCAGTACTTC
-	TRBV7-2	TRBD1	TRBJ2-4	CASSLRQGLAKNIQYF	TGTGCCAGCAGCCTCAGACAGGGATTAGCCAAAAACATTCAGTACTTC
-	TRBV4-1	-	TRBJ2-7	CASSQDGIAHEQYF	TGCGCCAGCAGCCAAGACGGCATAGCGCACGAGCAGTACTTC